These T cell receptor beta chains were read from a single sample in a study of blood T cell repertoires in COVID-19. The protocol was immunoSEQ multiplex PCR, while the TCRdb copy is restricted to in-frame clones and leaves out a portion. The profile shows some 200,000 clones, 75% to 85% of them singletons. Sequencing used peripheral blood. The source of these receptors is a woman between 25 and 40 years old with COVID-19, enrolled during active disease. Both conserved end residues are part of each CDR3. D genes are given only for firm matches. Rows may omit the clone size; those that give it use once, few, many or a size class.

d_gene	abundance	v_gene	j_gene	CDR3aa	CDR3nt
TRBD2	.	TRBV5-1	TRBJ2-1	CASSLVLAANNEQFF	TGCGCCAGCAGCTTGGTCCTAGCGGCTAACAATGAGCAGTTCTTC
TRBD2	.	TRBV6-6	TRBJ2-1	CASSPPDLGGGGRAYNEQFF	TGTGCCAGCAGTCCCCCCGATTTAGGCGGGGGCGGGAGGGCCTACAATGAGCAGTTCTTC
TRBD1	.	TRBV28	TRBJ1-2	CASSPNHRGHGYTF	TGTGCCAGCAGTCCGAACCACAGGGGGCATGGCTACACCTTC
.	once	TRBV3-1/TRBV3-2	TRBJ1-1	CASSQAGENTEAFF	TGTGCCAGCAGCCAAGCAGGCGAGAACACTGAAGCTTTCTTT
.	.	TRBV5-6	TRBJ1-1	CASSFTTGTEAFF	TGTGCCAGCAGCTTCACGACGGGGACTGAAGCTTTCTTT
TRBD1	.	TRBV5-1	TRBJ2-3	CASSFSYRGDTQYF	TGCGCCAGCAGCTTTTCATACAGGGGAGATACGCAGTATTTT
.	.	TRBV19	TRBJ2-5	CASSISGLPGTQYF	TGTGCCAGTAGTATATCAGGTCTCCCCGGGACCCAGTACTTC
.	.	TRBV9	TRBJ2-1	CASSVGQGNSYNEQFF	TGTGCCAGCAGCGTAGGCCAGGGGAACTCCTACAATGAGCAGTTCTTC
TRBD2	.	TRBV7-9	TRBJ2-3	CASSEGQAGEQDTQYF	TGTGCCAGCTCCGAGGGGCAAGCGGGGGAGCAAGATACGCAGTATTTT
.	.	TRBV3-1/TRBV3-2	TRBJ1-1	CASSQLLIDTEAFF	TGTGCCAGCAGCCAGCTACTTATTGACACTGAAGCTTTCTTT
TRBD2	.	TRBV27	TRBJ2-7	CASSSGTSRRDEQYF	TGTGCCAGCAGTTCCGGGACTAGTCGGCGGGACGAGCAGTACTTC
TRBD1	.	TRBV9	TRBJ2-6	CASSDDRDRVGGANVLTF	TGTGCCAGCAGCGACGACCGGGACAGAGTGGGCGGGGCCAACGTCCTGACTTTC
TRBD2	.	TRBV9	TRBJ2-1	CASSAPLAGRGNEQFF	TGTGCCAGCAGCGCACCACTAGCGGGGAGGGGGAATGAGCAGTTCTTC
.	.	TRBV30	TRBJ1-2	CAWSAAGIAPSRGYTF	TGTGCCTGGAGCGCAGCCGGGATAGCTCCATCGCGGGGCTACACCTTC
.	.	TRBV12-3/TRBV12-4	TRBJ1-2	CASSLNLIGGYTF	TGTGCCAGCAGCCTCAACCTCATCGGGGGCTACACCTTC
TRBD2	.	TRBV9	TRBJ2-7	CASSPRYSGPFSYEQYF	TGTGCCAGCAGCCCCCGGTATAGCGGGCCTTTCTCCTACGAGCAGTACTTC
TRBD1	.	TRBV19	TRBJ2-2	CASRLVAGTGARTGELFF	TGTGCCAGTAGATTAGTAGCTGGGACAGGGGCGCGAACCGGGGAGCTGTTTTTT
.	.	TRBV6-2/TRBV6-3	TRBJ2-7	CASSYIQGSYEQYF	TGTGCCAGCAGTTATATCCAGGGCTCCTACGAGCAGTACTTC
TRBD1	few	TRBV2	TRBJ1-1	CASRREGAVEAFF	TGTGCCAGCAGGAGAGAGGGGGCTGTTGAAGCTTTCTTT
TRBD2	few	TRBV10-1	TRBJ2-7	CASIRGGEAYEQYF	TGCGCCAGCATCCGGGGAGGGGAGGCCTACGAGCAGTACTTC
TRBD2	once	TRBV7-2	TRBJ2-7	CASSLPPGLAQSSYEQYF	TGTGCCAGCAGCTTACCACCGGGACTAGCGCAGAGCTCCTACGAGCAGTACTTC
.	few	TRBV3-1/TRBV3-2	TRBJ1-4	CASSQGQGIWTAPKKLFF	TGTGCCAGCAGCCAAGGGCAGGGGATCTGGACTGCTCCCAAAAAACTGTTTTTT
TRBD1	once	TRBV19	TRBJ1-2	CASISGTARVNYGYTF	TGTGCCAGTATATCTGGGACAGCCCGAGTCAACTATGGCTACACCTTC
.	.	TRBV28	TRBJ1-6	CASSFQQSSYNSPLHF	TGTGCCAGCAGTTTTCAACAGAGCTCCTATAATTCACCCCTCCACTTT
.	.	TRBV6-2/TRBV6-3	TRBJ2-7	CASSLAADAYEQYF	TGTGCCAGCAGTCTCGCAGCGGACGCCTACGAGCAGTACTTC
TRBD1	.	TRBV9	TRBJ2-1	CASSALDRVGDEQFF	TGTGCCAGCAGCGCCCTGGACAGGGTGGGCGATGAGCAGTTCTTC
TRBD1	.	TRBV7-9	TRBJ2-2	CASSVLGTGVTGELFF	TGTGCCAGCAGCGTCCTCGGGACAGGTGTCACCGGGGAGCTGTTTTTT
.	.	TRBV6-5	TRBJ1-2	CASSPPGNGYTF	TGTGCCAGCAGTCCCCCAGGGAATGGCTACACCTTC
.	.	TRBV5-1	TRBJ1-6	CASSLIGGAAGGSPLHF	TGCGCCAGCAGCTTGATCGGGGGGGCAGCTGGAGGTTCACCCCTCCACTTT
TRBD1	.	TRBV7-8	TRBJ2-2	CASSQTQGGNTGELFF	TGTGCCAGCAGCCAAACACAGGGGGGCAACACCGGGGAGCTGTTTTTT
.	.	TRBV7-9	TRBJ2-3	CASSYGFSTDTQYF	TGTGCCAGCAGCTATGGCTTCAGCACAGATACGCAGTATTTT
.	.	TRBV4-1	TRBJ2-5	CASSHPQETQYF	TGCGCCAGCAGCCATCCACAAGAGACCCAGTACTTC
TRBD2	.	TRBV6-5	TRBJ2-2	CASSYRLAVDGELFF	TGTGCCAGCAGTTACCGACTAGCGGTAGACGGGGAGCTGTTTTTT
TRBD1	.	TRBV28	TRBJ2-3	CASSLSGQGTDTQYF	TGTGCCAGCAGTTTATCGGGACAGGGCACAGATACGCAGTATTTT
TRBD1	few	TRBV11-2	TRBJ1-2	CASSLRTGETNYGYTF	TGTGCCAGCAGCTTGAGGACAGGGGAGACTAACTATGGCTACACCTTC
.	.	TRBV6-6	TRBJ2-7	CASRTSMRSSYEQYF	TGTGCCAGCAGGACCTCTATGAGGAGCTCCTACGAGCAGTACTTC
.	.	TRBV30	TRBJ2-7	CAWGLPTESSYEQYF	TGTGCCTGGGGGTTGCCTACAGAAAGCTCCTACGAGCAGTACTTC
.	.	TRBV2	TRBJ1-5	CASSETLLGRDSNQPQHF	TGTGCCAGCAGTGAAACCCTTTTGGGTCGGGATAGCAATCAGCCCCAGCATTTT
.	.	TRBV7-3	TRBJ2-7	CASSLGGTESYEQYF	TGTGCCAGCAGCTTAGGCGGGACAGAGTCATACGAGCAGTACTTC
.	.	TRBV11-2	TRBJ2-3	CASSFRQGTDTQYF	TGTGCCAGCAGCTTCCGGCAGGGGACAGATACGCAGTATTTT
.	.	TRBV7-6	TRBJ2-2	CASSLGGGGELFF	TGTGCCAGCAGCTTAGGGGGAGGCGGGGAGCTGTTTTTT
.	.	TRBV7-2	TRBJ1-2	CASQGGHSYGYTF	TGTGCCAGCCAAGGGGGACATAGCTATGGCTACACCTTC
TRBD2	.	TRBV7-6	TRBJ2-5	CASSLYQGLDGETQYF	TGTGCCAGCAGCTTATACCAGGGACTAGATGGGGAGACCCAGTACTTC
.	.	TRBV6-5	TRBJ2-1	CASSSLLGRNEQFF	TGTGCCAGCAGTTCCCTTCTAGGTAGGAATGAGCAGTTCTTC
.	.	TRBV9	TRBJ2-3	CASSVGGADTQYF	TGTGCCAGCAGCGTAGGAGGCGCAGATACGCAGTATTTT